The clone carrying this T cell receptor (beta chain) appeared a few times. V shed 2 bases and J shed 5 bases, with 7 bases lying between them. The length of the CDR3 is 13 residues. Germline V CDR1 and CDR2: SGHTA, FQGNSA. TCRdb fed the reads into MiXCR, producing one record per CDR3 protein. The sample has 300,000 or so distinct CDR3 sequences, under 30% seen once. The data derive from a study of T cell repertoires in cytomegalovirus infection. Background on the study: It can be stated that public TCR beta signatures indicated CMV infection as well as a matching HLA type.

Sequenced material: PBMCs. The sequence came from a human donor in good health (CMV status not recorded). Some clones in this sample may be carry-over from other donors' samples. This rearrangement joins TRBV7-2 to TRBJ1-5; TRBD1 might be the D (5 bases). As DNA, the CDR3 is TGTGCCAGCAGCTTAATAGGGGATCAGCCCCAGCATTTT. This encodes CASSLIGDQPQHF.